These 32 T cell receptor beta chains share one sample of origin, sequenced in a study of T cell responses to AZD1222 COVID-19 vaccine. The method was immunoSEQ multiplex PCR; TCRdb's version includes in-frame clones alone and lacks a portion of them. The sample shows around 180,000 clones, around 88% of them seen only once. The input for sequencing was peripheral blood, taken on day 0 of AZD1222 vaccination. The receptors were gathered from an adult in good health.

The chain recombines TRBV15 with TRBJ1-2, with D maybe TRBD1 (5 bases). Germline CDR1 reads LNHNV; CDR2 reads YYDKDF (reference sequence). The V gene lost 5 bases and the J gene lost 8 bases, with 15 bases spanning the gap. This CDR3 is 13 amino acids long. CDR3 nucleotide sequence: TGTGCCACCAGCCCCCGGGAGGGGAGAGGCTACACCTTC. Its translation is CATSPREGRGYTF.

The V call is TRBV6-5, the J call TRBJ1-4, with D possibly TRBD1 on 5 matching bases. Germline V gives CDR1 MNHEY, CDR2 SVGAGI. This CDR3 region has 13 residues. V lost 6 bases to trimming and J lost 6 bases, with 11 bases between them. The CDR3 here is CASRVGTDEKLFF. The CDR3 region has the DNA TGTGCCAGCAGGGTCGGGACGGATGAAAAACTGTTTTTT.

This rearrangement joins TRBV3-1 (or the pseudogene TRBV3-2) to TRBJ2-7; D is perhaps TRBD2 (5 bases). Trimming removed 1 base at V and 7 bases at J, with 11 bases between. Germline CDR1 is LGHDT and CDR2 is YNNKEL (reference sequence). The CDR3 extends over 13 amino acids. As DNA, the CDR3 is TGTGCCAGCAGCCAAGGGATGGGAGTTGAGCAGTACTTC. Translated, it gives CASSQGMGVEQYF.

The chain has TRBV4-1 and TRBJ2-1, with TRBD2 matching 11 bases. Germline V lookup: CDR1 MGHRA, CDR2 YSYEKL. The CDR3 consists of 16 residues. V was pared by 1 base and J by 7 bases, with 6 bases of the junction left unmatched. CDR3 nucleotides: TGCGCCAGCAGCCAAGTTAGCGGGGGGGCCTGGAATGAGCAGTTCTTC. This sequence encodes CASSQVSGGAWNEQFF.

This chain links TRBV7-2 with TRBJ1-6; no clear D. Germline assignment: CDR1 SGHTA and CDR2 FQGNSA. The CDR3 consists of 13 residues. The ends were cut back, 5 bases at V and 6 bases at J, with 8 bases in the middle. The DNA for the CDR3 is TGTGCCAGCAGCCTTATAAGTAATTCACCCCTCCACTTT. It specifies CASSLISNSPLHF. The entire variable domain, with the rest obtained from reference TRBV7-2 and TRBJ1-6, is as follows: GAGVSQSPSNKVTEKGKDVELRCDPISGHTALYWYRQSLGQGLEFLIYFQGNSAPDKSGLPSDRFSAERTGGSVSTLTIQRTQQEDSAVYLCASSLISNSPLHFGNGTRLTVT.

The chain carries TRBV27 and TRBJ2-1; 14 bases match TRBD2. Germline lookup yields CDR1 MNHEY and CDR2 SMNVEV (reference sequence). The CDR3 has 16 residues. J was trimmed by 6 bases and V by 3 bases; bases with no gene match: 4. The CDR3 spells CASSFGLAGGPNEQFF. CDR3 sequence (DNA): TGTGCCAGCAGTTTTGGACTAGCGGGAGGTCCCAATGAGCAGTTCTTC.

V is TRBV7-8 and J is TRBJ2-7; the match to TRBD1 covers 10 bases. Trimming cost V 5 bases and J 7 bases; bases outside gene matches: 8. Germline CDR1 and CDR2: SGHVS and FQNEAQ. The CDR3 has 14 amino acids. CDR3 in DNA: TGTGCCAGCAGCCTGGGGACAGGGGTGAGGGAGCAGTACTTC. Amino acids: CASSLGTGVREQYF.

The chain joins TRBV7-2 to TRBJ2-7; 7 nucleotides line up with TRBD1. Unmatched junction bases numbered 8, after V lost 4 bases and J lost 2 bases. Germline V gene lookup returns CDR1 SGHTA and CDR2 FQGNSA. The CDR3 loop spans 15 amino acids. The DNA for the CDR3 is TGTGCCAGCAGCTCCGGACAGGCCTCCCCCTACGAGCAGTACTTC. Translated: CASSSGQASPYEQYF.

This sequence joins TRBV6-6 and TRBJ1-6, with D perhaps matching TRBD1 (6 bases). V was clipped by 6 bases and J by 4 bases, with 10 bases between them. The CDR3 spans 14 residues. CDR1 is MNHNY, CDR2 SVGAGI, per germline (reference sequence). The CDR3 sequence: CASRLGGYNSPLHF. The CDR3 coding sequence is TGTGCCAGCAGACTAGGGGGTTATAATTCACCCCTCCACTTT.

This rearrangement joins TRBV7-9 to TRBJ2-3, with TRBD2 identical over 8 bases. The V gene end was trimmed by 4 bases and the J gene end by 4 bases; junction bases not matched to a gene: 13. This CDR3 is built from 17 residues. Germline CDR1 reads SEHNR; CDR2 reads FQNEAQ (reference sequence). The CDR3 reads CASSSRGTGGLPDTQYF. The CDR3 DNA follows: TGTGCCAGCAGCTCCCGGGGGACGGGGGGGCTCCCAGATACGCAGTATTTT. Full variable domain (missing parts from reference TRBV7-9 and TRBJ2-3): DTGVSQNPRHKITKRGQNVTFRCDPISEHNRLYWYRQTLGQGPEFLTYFQNEAQLEKSRLLSDRFSAERPKGSFSTLEIQRTEQGDSAMYLCASSSRGTGGLPDTQYFGPGTRLTVL.

This sequence joins TRBV7-8 and TRBJ2-5, with unresolved D. CDR1 and CDR2 from the germline V gene are SGHVS and FQNEAQ. V was shortened by 5 bases and J by 5 bases, with 3 bases between the two germline ends. The length of the CDR3 is 10 residues. The CDR3 region has the DNA TGTGCCAGCAGCGTCGAGACCCAGTACTTC. It is translated as CASSVETQYF.

The chain has TRBV27 and TRBJ2-3; D might be TRBD2 (5 bases). The V end lost 3 bases, the J end lost 0 bases, and 10 bases lay between the germline ends. Germline V gives CDR1 MNHEY, CDR2 SMNVEV (reference sequence). This CDR3 region has 15 residues. The CDR3 nucleotides are TGTGCCAGCAGTTTTGAGGGCCTGAGCACAGATACGCAGTATTTT. Residues: CASSFEGLSTDTQYF.

This sequence joins TRBV6-5 and TRBJ1-5, with D maybe TRBD1 (6 bases). Trimming took 6 bases from V and 0 from J, leaving 12 bases between them. Germline V gene data show CDR1 as MNHEY and CDR2 as SVGAGI. The CDR3 consists of 15 residues. The CDR3 loop is CASSRTGSSNQPQHF. For the CDR3, the DNA is TGTGCCAGCAGCCGCACAGGGAGTAGCAATCAGCCCCAGCATTTT.

The rearrangement links TRBV11-2 to TRBJ1-1; the match to TRBD1 covers 9 bases. The V gene's germline CDR1 is SGHAT and CDR2 FQNNGV. The CDR3 length is 14 residues. V shed 5 bases, J shed 4 bases, and the junction held 5 bases outside the gene matches. The CDR3 sequence is CASSPTGGATEAFF. In DNA, the CDR3 is TGTGCCAGCAGCCCGACAGGGGGGGCCACTGAAGCTTTCTTT.

The genes are TRBV19 and TRBJ2-1; 13 bases fit TRBD2. CDR3 length: 20 residues. Germline values: CDR1 LNHDA, CDR2 SQIVND (reference sequence). V lost 1 base to trimming and J lost 3 bases; unmatched junction nucleotides: 12. The CDR3 is CASSIAQTSGGAGRYNEQFF. The CDR3 nucleotides are TGTGCCAGTAGTATAGCCCAAACTAGCGGGGGGGCGGGACGCTACAATGAGCAGTTCTTC.

The CDR3 sequence is CASSLPYRGTQETQYF. CDR3 DNA sequence: TGTGCCAGCAGCTTGCCCTACAGAGGGACCCAAGAGACCCAGTACTTC. The chain joins TRBV5-4 to TRBJ2-5; D could derive from TRBD1 or TRBD2 (5 bases each). The V gene's germline CDR1 is SGHNT and CDR2 YYREEE (reference sequence). This CDR3 spans 16 amino acids. V dropped 1 base and J dropped 1 base, with 14 bases sitting between them.

The chain recombines TRBV4-1 with TRBJ1-5; 7 bases agree with TRBD1. The CDR3 runs 16 residues. The V gene's germline CDR1 is MGHRA and CDR2 YSYEKL. J was trimmed by 4 bases and V by 0 bases; bases with no gene match: 6. The CDR3 here is CASSQETGKLNQPQHF. The CDR3 DNA is TGCGCCAGCAGCCAAGAGACAGGGAAGCTGAATCAGCCCCAGCATTTT.

V usage is TRBV4-2 and J usage is TRBJ2-1, with a tentative D call TRBD2 (5 bases). Per germline, CDR1 LGHNA and CDR2 YNFKEQ. The CDR3 runs to 14 residues. V dropped 2 bases and J dropped 9 bases, with 14 bases sitting between them. CDR3 DNA: TGTGCCAGCAGCCAAAGGGTTAGTGGAGGTGAGCAGTTCTTC. Its translation: CASSQRVSGGEQFF.

V usage is TRBV25-1 and J usage is TRBJ2-5; 10 positions match TRBD2. The CDR3 covers 12 residues. CDR1 is MGHDK, CDR2 SYGVNS, per germline. V lost 10 bases to trimming and J lost 5 bases; unmatched junction nucleotides: 4. CDR3 protein: CATGTSDETQYF. CDR3 sequence (DNA): TGTGCCACCGGGACTAGCGACGAGACCCAGTACTTC. Looking up the rest from reference TRBV25-1 and TRBJ2-5 gives the full variable domain: EADIYQTPRYLVIGTGKKITLECSQTMGHDKMYWYQQDPGMELHLIHYSYGVNSTEKGDLSSESTVSRIRTEHFPLTLESARPSHTSQYLCATGTSDETQYFGPGTRLLVL.

This rearrangement joins TRBV19 to TRBJ2-7; D unclear. The CDR3 length is 14 residues. Looked up from germline, CDR1 is LNHDA and CDR2 is SQIVND (reference sequence). The ends were cut back, 1 base at V and 2 bases at J, with 9 bases in the middle. CDR3 DNA: TGTGCCAGTAGTATAGTAGACCCTCCCTACGAGCAGTACTTC. As protein: CASSIVDPPYEQYF.

This clone has just one count. The V call is TRBV3-1 (or the pseudogene TRBV3-2), the J call TRBJ1-2; tentatively, D is TRBD1 (5 bases). CDR1 and CDR2 (germline): LGHDT, YNNKEL (reference sequence). The CDR3 sequence is 12 residues long. Trimming took 1 base from V and 8 from J, leaving 8 bases between them. The CDR3 sequence is CASSQVGAGYTF. The CDR3, as DNA: TGTGCCAGCAGCCAAGTTGGGGCGGGCTACACCTTC.

CDR3 bases: TGTGCCACCAAGGGTAGCGGGATGTACAATGAGCAGTTCTTC. This gives the protein CATKGSGMYNEQFF. The rearrangement uses TRBV24-1 and TRBJ2-1; 8 bases align to TRBD2. Germline V CDR1 and CDR2: KGHDR, SFDVKD. With 8 bases clipped from V and 4 bases from J, the junction kept 6 bases outside the gene matches. CDR3 length equals 14 residues.

The V and J genes are TRBV11-2 and TRBJ1-1, with 9 positions matching TRBD1. The CDR3 runs to 17 residues. Trimming at V came to 1 base and at J to 1 base, leaving 7 bases not matched to a gene. Germline-derived CDR1 and CDR2 are SGHAT and FQNNGV. The CDR3 reads CASSLAGQGRRNTEAFF. The CDR3 DNA reads as TGTGCCAGCAGCTTAGCTGGACAGGGGAGACGGAACACTGAAGCTTTCTTT.

V usage is TRBV10-3 and J usage is TRBJ1-1, with D perhaps TRBD1 (5 bases). CDR3 length: 12 residues. Trimming took 4 bases from V and 6 from J, leaving 9 bases between them. Germline-derived CDR1 and CDR2 are ENHRY and SYGVKD. CDR3 loop: CAISAGTSEAFF. In nucleotides, the CDR3 is TGTGCCATCAGTGCCGGGACTTCTGAAGCTTTCTTT.

J is TRBJ2-4 and V is TRBV28; D is ambiguous. The V gene lost 1 base and the J gene lost 1 base, with 11 bases spanning the gap. The germline V gene has CDR1 MDHEN and CDR2 SYDVKM. This CDR3 spans 16 amino acids. The CDR3 protein is CASSLSRREAKNIQYF. As DNA, the CDR3 is TGTGCCAGCAGTTTATCTCGGCGTGAGGCCAAAAACATTCAGTACTTC.

This chain uses TRBV6-5 with TRBJ1-2, with D possibly matching TRBD1 (5 bases). V was cut by 6 bases and J by 1 base, with 15 bases left in between. CDR1 and CDR2 from the germline V gene are MNHEY and SVGAGI. The CDR3 has 15 amino acids. This CDR3 reads CASRERDVYNYGYTF. Written as DNA, the CDR3 is TGTGCCAGCAGGGAGAGGGACGTTTATAACTATGGCTACACCTTC.

The chain uses TRBV27 and TRBJ2-3; the D gene could be TRBD1 or TRBD2 (5 bases each). V lost 6 bases to trimming and J lost 4 bases, with 14 bases between them. The length of the CDR3 is 14 residues. CDR1 is MNHEY, CDR2 SMNVEV, per germline (reference sequence). CDR3 nucleotides: TGTGCCAGCAGCGGGACCATTAGGGCAGATACGCAGTATTTT. This encodes CASSGTIRADTQYF.

This chain uses TRBV10-2 with TRBJ2-1, with D tentatively TRBD1 (5 bases). This CDR3 is 16 amino acids long. The germline gives CDR1 WSHSY, CDR2 SAAADI. V lost 2 bases, J lost 8 bases, and 19 bases lay in between. The CDR3 reads CASSEGLLTGLDEQFF. The CDR3 DNA is TGCGCCAGCAGTGAGGGCCTACTCACAGGTTTGGATGAGCAGTTCTTC.

V and J are TRBV28 and TRBJ1-2; TRBD1 matches 11 bases. Germline assignment: CDR1 MDHEN and CDR2 SYDVKM. This CDR3 has 17 amino acids. J was trimmed by 5 bases and V by 4 bases; bases with no gene match: 12. The CDR3: CASSSFGQGASRYGYTF. CDR3 bases: TGTGCCAGCAGTTCTTTCGGACAGGGGGCTAGTAGATATGGCTACACCTTC.

The chain uses TRBV7-2 and TRBJ1-1; 8 nucleotides align to TRBD1. This CDR3 has 15 amino acids. Germline-derived CDR1 and CDR2 are SGHTA and FQGNSA. The V gene end was trimmed by 0 bases and the J gene end by 7 bases; junction bases not matched to a gene: 7. The CDR3 DNA reads TGTGCCAGCAGCTTAGCACGGGGACAGGCGCTTGAAGCTTTCTTT. As protein: CASSLARGQALEAFF.

V is TRBV12-3 or TRBV12-4 and J is TRBJ2-5, with 7 positions matching TRBD2. V dropped 6 bases and J dropped 2; count of bases not matched to a gene: 3. The length of the CDR3 is 13 residues. CDR3 protein: CASSPGLQETQYF. The CDR3 nucleotides are TGTGCCAGCAGCCCGGGACTACAAGAGACCCAGTACTTC.

This sequence joins TRBV19 and TRBJ1-4, with D maybe TRBD1 (5 bases). This CDR3 spans 14 amino acids. Germline lookup yields CDR1 LNHDA and CDR2 SQIVND (reference sequence). Trimming removed 7 bases at V and 6 bases at J, with 15 bases between. CDR3 coding DNA: TGTGCCAGTACGGTTAGAGGGGCTGATGAAAAACTGTTTTTT. As protein: CASTVRGADEKLFF.